These T cell receptor beta chains were read from a single sample in a study of PD-1 blockade in classical Hodgkin lymphoma. Sequenced by immunoSEQ multiplex PCR; TCRdb stores in-frame clones only, minus some. This repertoire shows approximately 6,900 clones, about 86% found once; its top ten account for around 45%. Material: peripheral blood mononuclear cells (PBMCs), obtained before the second cycle of nivolumab. These receptors originate from a human donor with classical Hodgkin lymphoma. The conserved cysteine and the conserved F or W are not part of the CDR3 here. The order of the fields is J gene, V gene, CDR3 protein.

j_gene: TRBJ1-1; v_gene: TRBV27; CDR3aa: ASSLSPPGTGETEAF
j_gene: TRBJ2-3; v_gene: TRBV5-4; CDR3aa: ASSLGAGGTDTQY
j_gene: TRBJ1-5; v_gene: TRBV19; CDR3aa: ASSKAAPGNAGPSNQPQH
j_gene: TRBJ1-1; v_gene: TRBV30; CDR3aa: AWSVGGTGAHTEAF
j_gene: TRBJ2-1; v_gene: TRBV7-2; CDR3aa: ASSLTSGTVNEQF
j_gene: TRBJ2-3; v_gene: TRBV5-8; CDR3aa: AIDTQY
j_gene: TRBJ2-2; v_gene: TRBV5-1; CDR3aa: ASSGPGFTGELF
j_gene: TRBJ1-5; v_gene: TRBV7-9; CDR3aa: ASSSGTGEYQPQH
j_gene: TRBJ2-2; v_gene: TRBV5-5; CDR3aa: ASSLTGWVTGELF
j_gene: TRBJ1-2; v_gene: TRBV5-1; CDR3aa: ASSLIPGQLYGYT
j_gene: TRBJ1-6; v_gene: TRBV27; CDR3aa: ASSLKGFWYSPLH
j_gene: TRBJ1-1; v_gene: TRBV10-1; CDR3aa: ASNSGTQAF
j_gene: TRBJ1-4; v_gene: TRBV5-4; CDR3aa: ASRPDRGNEKLF
j_gene: TRBJ1-1; v_gene: TRBV12-5; CDR3aa: ASGLVQWTFMNTEAF
j_gene: TRBJ1-5; v_gene: TRBV12-5; CDR3aa: ASGFWALPYSNQPQH
j_gene: TRBJ1-1; v_gene: TRBV5-1; CDR3aa: ASSLVLGGTEAF
j_gene: TRBJ2-3; v_gene: TRBV30; CDR3aa: AWGPGRAGDTQY
j_gene: TRBJ1-2; v_gene: TRBV19; CDR3aa: ASSIIDRGYGYT
j_gene: TRBJ1-4; v_gene: TRBV7-9; CDR3aa: ASSFGTEKLF
j_gene: TRBJ1-2; v_gene: TRBV6-1; CDR3aa: ASSEYNRGGYT
j_gene: TRBJ1-1; v_gene: TRBV2; CDR3aa: ASSVRPMNTEAF
j_gene: TRBJ1-3; v_gene: TRBV11-2; CDR3aa: ASSLGGLGPD
j_gene: TRBJ1-1; v_gene: TRBV5-1; CDR3aa: ASSFGQGYMNTEAF
j_gene: TRBJ1-4; v_gene: TRBV6-6; CDR3aa: ASSYGTNEKLF
j_gene: TRBJ2-3; v_gene: TRBV5-1; CDR3aa: ASSLEPGVGRY
j_gene: TRBJ1-2; v_gene: TRBV27; CDR3aa: ASGEYYGYT
j_gene: TRBJ2-5; v_gene: TRBV7-7; CDR3aa: ASSLGAGGRETQY
j_gene: TRBJ2-6; v_gene: TRBV10-3; CDR3aa: AIPGGLHSGANVLT
j_gene: TRBJ1-3; v_gene: TRBV16; CDR3aa: ASSQTGGASGNTIY
j_gene: TRBJ1-6; v_gene: TRBV7-3; CDR3aa: ASSPGTANSPLH
j_gene: TRBJ1-2; v_gene: TRBV2; CDR3aa: ASSEVAPLRGYT
j_gene: TRBJ2-6; v_gene: TRBV10-1; CDR3aa: ASSSLLVAQSRANVLT
j_gene: TRBJ1-3; v_gene: TRBV19; CDR3aa: ASIGYTRGNTIY
j_gene: TRBJ1-5; v_gene: TRBV15; CDR3aa: ATSSRSNQPQH
j_gene: TRBJ1-1; v_gene: TRBV27; CDR3aa: ASNFLPAENTEAF
j_gene: TRBJ1-6; v_gene: TRBV2; CDR3aa: ASSPGSPLH
j_gene: TRBJ2-2; v_gene: TRBV10-3; CDR3aa: ASGAHPLHTGELF